The present entry profiles one T cell receptor beta chain with its context. This clonotype was picked up a small number of times. Its cognate antigen has yet to be identified. Base qualities are not provided; no much larger clone lies one nucleotide away. The library came from RT-PCR. Data came from an Illumina HiSeq 2500. The raw public data were reprocessed by TCRdb itself: fastp quality trimming at Q25, MiXCR clonotype calling, in-frame beta chains only. CDR3 protein sequences are deduplicated, and each keeps its most common genes and DNA. This sample is represented by around 190,000 distinct CDR3 sequences; about 9.3% of them were singletons. The ten largest clones capture about a tenth of the sample. The data were taken from a study of response to subunit inactivated influenza vaccine (dated by TCRdb to about 2018). Regarding the study in general: Deep quantitative T cell receptor repertoire profiling was used in the study to track responses to a trivalent subunit inactivated influenza vaccine. What the research found in general, with its limitations: According to the authors, only a limited number of new T cells may be recruited by each seasonal influenza vaccination.

Source: non-naive T cells sorted from PBMCs, taken on the day of vaccination. The cell subset or site label for this specimen denotes: memory T cell fraction. This receptor was taken from a man aged 45-60 years who received an inactivated influenza vaccine. Donor details come from another sample of the same person, matched by shared clones.

The sequenced DNA: TGCGCCAGCAGCTTTGCTAGCGGGAGCGGGGGTGAGCAGTTCTTC. It translates as CASSFASGSGGEQFF. The rearrangement joined TRBV5-1 to TRBJ2-1, with 10 junctional bases fitting TRBD2. CDR1 SGHRS and CDR2 YFSETQ were looked up in the germline V gene. CDR3 length: 15 amino acids, cysteine to phenylalanine. Of all the DNA, just the CDR3 is kept, 45 bases in frame from base 1. V trim: 2 bases; J trim: 9 bases; unmatched bases: 8.